The 14 T cell receptor beta chains below come from one sample, sequenced in a study of blood T cells in healthy people across ages. The second PCR ran about 6 to 12 cycles with a sample-barcoded 5' primer and J-beta primers. Each CDR3 protein is one row after TCRdb ran MiXCR on the 5' RACE reads. The table shows 790,000 or so distinct CDR3 sequences, with approximately 53% occurring only once. Input material: blood. The receptors stem from a middle-aged man in good health.

CDR3 nucleotide sequence: TGTGCCATCAGCCGGGGCCTAGAGCTTGGCGAGCAGTACTTC. It is translated as CAISRGLELGEQYF. The chain couples TRBV10-3 to TRBJ2-7; the D call may be TRBD1 or TRBD2 (5 bases each). CDR1 is ENHRY and CDR2 is SYGVKD in the germline V gene. Trimming removed 6 bases from V and 6 bases from J, with 18 bases in between. This CDR3 spans 14 amino acids.

This rearrangement joins TRBV3-1 to TRBJ2-3; 9 bases match TRBD2. Germline assignment: CDR1 LGHDT and CDR2 YNNKEL (reference sequence). The CDR3 totals 16 residues. V lost 4 bases, J lost 2 bases, and 7 bases stayed unmatched. CDR3 nucleotides: TGTGCCAGCAGCCGCCGGGCTAGCGGGGCCACAGATACGCAGTATTTT. Translation gives CASSRRASGATDTQYF.

This clonotype is a singleton in its sample. The genes are TRBV12-3 or TRBV12-4 and TRBJ1-2; the D is unclear. CDR3 length equals 16 residues. The V end lost 2 bases, the J end lost 9 bases, and 22 bases lay between the germline ends. The DNA of the CDR3 is TGTGCCAGCAGTTTAAGGCCCGACGCCCCTAACTCCCGCTACACCTTC. Protein sequence: CASSLRPDAPNSRYTF.

The rearrangement joins TRBV12-3 or TRBV12-4 to TRBJ2-7; 14 bases align to TRBD2. The J call is uncertain, as TRBJ2-5 better fits the DNA end. This CDR3 is 18 amino acids long. The CDR3 nucleotides are TGTGCCAGCAGTTTATCCGTCCGACTAGCGGGAGGGCGGGAGACCCAGTACTTC. Protein sequence: CASSLSVRLAGGRETQYF.

The CDR3 DNA is TGTGCCAGCAACGGACAGGGGAACTATGGCTACACCTTC. It translates to CASNGQGNYGYTF. This chain uses TRBV6-6 with TRBJ1-2; TRBD1 matches at 9 bases. The V gene's germline CDR1 is MNHNY and CDR2 SVGAGI (reference sequence). CDR3 length: 13 residues. With 7 bases clipped from V and 2 bases from J, the junction kept 2 bases outside the gene matches.

The chain is built from TRBV20-1 and TRBJ2-1; no definite D call. The CDR3 sequence is 18 residues long. CDR1 and CDR2 (germline): DFQATT, SNEGSKA (reference sequence). Trimming took 0 bases from V and 3 from J, leaving 21 bases between them. The CDR3 DNA reads as TGCAGTGCTAGAGAAGTTGGCCTTTGGGGTAGCAGCTACAATGAGCAGTTCTTC. Protein product: CSAREVGLWGSSYNEQFF.

This CDR3 reads CASSLGTVSGANVLTF. For the CDR3, the DNA is TGTGCCAGCAGCCTAGGGACAGTATCTGGGGCCAACGTCCTGACTTTC. The V and J genes are TRBV28 and TRBJ2-6, with 7 nucleotides matching TRBD1. The trim removed 6 bases at V and 1 base at J, leaving 6 bases unmatched. CDR1 is MDHEN and CDR2 is SYDVKM in the germline V gene. The CDR3 contains 16 residues.

The gene calls are TRBV9 and TRBJ1-2, with TRBD1 as a possible D gene (6 bases). V lost 4 bases and J lost 4, with 11 bases in between. The CDR3 consists of 13 residues. Germline CDR1 reads SGDLS; CDR2 reads YYNGEE. The CDR3 DNA sequence: TGTGCCAGCAGCATCCAGGGGAGCTATGGCTACACCTTC. Translation: CASSIQGSYGYTF.

The chain has TRBV4-3 and TRBJ1-1; 7 nucleotides line up with TRBD1. Germline trimming cut 0 bases from V and 7 bases from J; bases unmatched to any gene: 5. This CDR3 is built from 14 residues. The germline V gene encodes CDR1 LGHNA and CDR2 YSLEER. CDR3 sequence reads: CASSQDWTGVEAFF. CDR3 nucleotide sequence: TGCGCCAGCAGCCAAGATTGGACAGGAGTTGAAGCTTTCTTT.

V is TRBV6-2 or TRBV6-3 and J is TRBJ1-2, with D hard to call. CDR1 is MNHEY and CDR2 is SVGEGT in the germline V gene. The V and J ends lost 11 bases and 4 bases respectively, with 23 bases between them. This CDR3 spans 15 amino acids. CDR3 residues: CAGKVDGRAGYGYTF. The CDR3 DNA reads TGTGCCGGCAAGGTGGACGGCCGAGCGGGCTATGGCTACACCTTC.

This clonotype occurred a few times. The rearrangement joins TRBV9 to TRBJ2-1; D may be TRBD2 (6 bases). Trimming pared 0 bases from V and 4 bases from J, leaving 11 bases between. Germline V gene sequence: CDR1 SGDLS, CDR2 YYNGEE. This CDR3 is built from 15 residues. The CDR3 here is CASSVAGVGYNEQFF. Written as DNA, the CDR3 is TGTGCCAGCAGCGTAGCGGGAGTGGGGTACAATGAGCAGTTCTTC.

In its sample, this clonotype was seen a few times. Sequence at one end of the junction differs from germline and may be a read error. The chain carries TRBV20-1 and TRBJ1-2, with a tentative D call TRBD1 (6 bases). Per germline, CDR1 DFQATT and CDR2 SNEGSKA (reference sequence). The CDR3 is made up of 14 amino acids. The CDR3 reads CSAREMDSQYGYTF. In DNA form, the CDR3 reads TGCAGTGCCAGAGAAATGGACAGCCAGTATGGCTACACCTTC.

The V call is TRBV6-2 or TRBV6-3, the J call TRBJ2-4, with 9 nucleotides matching TRBD2. With the DNA end fitting TRBJ2-5 better, the J assignment may be wrong. This CDR3 region has 18 residues. Germline CDR1 MNHEY, CDR2 SVGEGT. The DNA for the CDR3 is TGTGCCAGCAGCCCCGGGGTAGCGGGAGCTCCCCTGGGAGAGACCCAGTACTTC. This codes for CASSPGVAGAPLGETQYF.

This rearrangement joins TRBV10-3 to TRBJ2-7; D remains unclear. This CDR3 contains 12 residues. The ends were cut back, 8 bases at V and 2 bases at J, with 10 bases in the middle. CDR1 is ENHRY and CDR2 is SYGVKD in the germline V gene. DNA for the CDR3: TGTGCCATCGGCCCCAGCACCTACGAGCAGTACTTC. Amino acids: CAIGPSTYEQYF.